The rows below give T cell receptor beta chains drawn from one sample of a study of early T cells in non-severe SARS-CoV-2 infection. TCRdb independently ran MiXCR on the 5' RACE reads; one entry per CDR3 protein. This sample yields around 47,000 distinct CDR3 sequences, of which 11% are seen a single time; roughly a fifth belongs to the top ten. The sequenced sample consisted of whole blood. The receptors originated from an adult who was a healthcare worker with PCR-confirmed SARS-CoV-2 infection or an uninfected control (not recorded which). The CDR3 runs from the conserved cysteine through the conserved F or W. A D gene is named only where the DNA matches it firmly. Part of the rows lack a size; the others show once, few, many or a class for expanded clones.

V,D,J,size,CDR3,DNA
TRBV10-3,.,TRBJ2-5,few,CAISKGETQYF,TGTGCCATCAGCAAGGGGGAGACCCAGTACTTC
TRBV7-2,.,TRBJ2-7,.,CASSLDSQYEQYF,TGTGCCAGCAGCTTAGATTCACAATACGAGCAGTACTTC
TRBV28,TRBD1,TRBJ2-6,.,CASSSTRWDRGASGANVLTF,TGTGCCAGCAGTTCAACCCGGTGGGACAGGGGCGCCTCTGGGGCCAACGTCCTGACTTTC
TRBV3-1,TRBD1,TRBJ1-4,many,CASSQEPTGRYGKKLFF,TGTGCCAGCAGCCAAGAACCGACAGGGAGGTATGGTAAAAAACTGTTTTTT
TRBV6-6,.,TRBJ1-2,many,CASSGDPRRNYGYTF,TGTGCCAGCAGCGGGGACCCTAGACGTAACTATGGCTACACCTTC
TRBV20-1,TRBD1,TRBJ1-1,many,CSALGTGDYEAFF,TGCAGTGCTTTGGGGACAGGGGACTATGAAGCTTTCTTT
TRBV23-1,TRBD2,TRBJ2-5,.,CASSQPRTSGGFQETQYF,TGCGCCAGCAGTCAACCCAGGACTAGCGGGGGATTCCAAGAGACCCAGTACTTC
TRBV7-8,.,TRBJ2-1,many,CASSRGGLGLALSNEQFF,TGTGCCAGCAGCCGAGGGGGACTTGGGCTAGCATTATCGAATGAGCAGTTCTTC
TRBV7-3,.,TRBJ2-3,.,CASSQYGDTQYF,TGTGCCAGCAGCCAGTACGGGGATACGCAGTATTTT
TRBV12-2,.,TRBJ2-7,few,CASRLPGLAGTYEQYF,TGTGCAAGTCGCTTACCGGGACTAGCGGGAACCTACGAGCAGTACTTC
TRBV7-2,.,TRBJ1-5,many,CASSQGGRGWSNQPQHF,TGTGCCAGCAGCCAAGGAGGCAGGGGATGGAGCAATCAGCCCCAGCATTTT
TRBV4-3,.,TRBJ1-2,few,CASSHVVTDYGYTF,TGCGCCAGCAGCCATGTCGTGACTGACTATGGCTACACCTTC
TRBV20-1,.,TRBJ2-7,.,CSARASGLNYEQYF,TGCAGTGCTAGAGCAAGCGGGCTTAACTACGAGCAGTACTTC
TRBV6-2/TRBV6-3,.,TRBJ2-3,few,CASSYPTDTQYF,TGTGCCAGCAGTTACCCCACAGATACGCAGTATTTT
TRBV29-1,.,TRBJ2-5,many,CSVEVAQQETQYF,TGCAGCGTTGAGGTAGCACAACAAGAGACCCAGTACTTC
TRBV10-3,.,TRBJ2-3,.,CAISVPQGRGDTQYF,TGTGCCATCAGCGTTCCCCAGGGGAGAGGAGATACGCAGTATTTT
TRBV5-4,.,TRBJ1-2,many,CASSFGGAGGYTF,TGTGCCAGCAGCTTTGGGGGCGCTGGGGGCTACACCTTC
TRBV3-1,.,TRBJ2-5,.,CASSQFIGGTQYF,TGTGCCAGCAGCCAATTCATTGGGGGGACCCAGTACTTC
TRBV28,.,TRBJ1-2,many,CASSYGQPYGYTF,TGTGCCAGCAGTTACGGGCAACCCTATGGCTACACCTTC
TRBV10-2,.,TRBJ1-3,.,CASSLLYPDTIYF,TGCGCCAGCAGTCTCCTTTACCCGGACACCATATATTTT
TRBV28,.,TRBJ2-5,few,CASRQGSETQYF,TGTGCCAGCAGGCAGGGGAGCGAGACCCAGTACTTC
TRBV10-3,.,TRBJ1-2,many,CAIRGDKYGYTF,TGTGCCATCAGGGGAGACAAGTATGGCTACACCTTC
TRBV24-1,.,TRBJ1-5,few,CATSPGGVRNQPQHF,TGTGCCACCAGTCCGGGGGGGGTGAGAAATCAGCCCCAGCATTTT
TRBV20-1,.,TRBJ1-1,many,CSAGLEGWESTEAFF,TGCAGTGCTGGGCTTGAGGGGTGGGAGAGCACTGAAGCTTTCTTT
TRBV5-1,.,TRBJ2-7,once,CASSLAQSYEQYF,TGCGCCAGCAGCTTGGCCCAATCCTACGAGCAGTACTTC
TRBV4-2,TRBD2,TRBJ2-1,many,CASSQDLAGTYNEQFF,TGTGCCAGCAGCCAGGATCTAGCGGGAACCTACAATGAGCAGTTCTTC
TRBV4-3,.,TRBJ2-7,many,CASSPGTGQQSSYEQYF,TGCGCCAGCAGCCCAGGGACGGGGCAGCAGAGCTCCTACGAGCAGTACTTC
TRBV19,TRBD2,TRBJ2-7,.,CASSPPPGLAPYEQYF,TGTGCCAGTAGCCCCCCCCCGGGACTAGCACCCTACGAGCAGTACTTC
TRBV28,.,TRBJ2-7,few,CASGSYSYEQYF,TGTGCCAGCGGGTCATACTCCTACGAGCAGTACTTC
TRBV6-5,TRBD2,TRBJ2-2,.,CASSRGLATGELFF,TGTGCCAGCAGCCGAGGACTAGCCACCGGGGAGCTGTTTTTT
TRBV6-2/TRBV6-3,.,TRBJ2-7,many,CASSYSSPGGGEQYF,TGTGCCAGCAGTTACTCGAGCCCAGGGGGAGGCGAGCAGTACTTC
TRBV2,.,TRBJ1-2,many,CASSEGGPGHGYTF,TGTGCCAGCAGTGAAGGGGGTCCGGGCCATGGCTACACCTTC
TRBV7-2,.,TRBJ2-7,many,CASSPGVNSYEQYF,TGTGCCAGCAGCCCAGGAGTTAATTCCTACGAGCAGTACTTC
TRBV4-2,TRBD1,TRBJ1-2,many,CASSQDVQGGANYGYTF,TGTGCCAGCAGCCAAGATGTACAGGGGGGAGCTAACTATGGCTACACCTTC
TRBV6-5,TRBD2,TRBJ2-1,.,CASSSTGLAGAFGEQFF,TGTGCCAGCAGTTCTACGGGGCTAGCGGGAGCGTTTGGTGAGCAGTTCTTC
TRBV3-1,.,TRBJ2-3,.,CASSQGLTDTQYF,TGTGCCAGCAGCCAAGGGCTCACAGATACGCAGTATTTT
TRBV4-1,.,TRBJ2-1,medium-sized,CASSHGYPAGEQFF,TGCGCCAGCAGCCACGGGTACCCGGCGGGTGAGCAGTTCTTC
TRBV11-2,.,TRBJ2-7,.,CASSLTTGYEQYF,TGTGCCAGCAGCTTGACGACTGGCTACGAGCAGTACTTC
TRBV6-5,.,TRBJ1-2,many,CASSYGAGDEGTGYTF,TGTGCCAGCAGTTACGGGGCTGGGGACGAAGGGACTGGCTACACCTTC
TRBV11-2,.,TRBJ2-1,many,CASSLTTDRNNEQFF,TGTGCCAGCAGCCTAACTACCGACAGGAACAATGAGCAGTTCTTC
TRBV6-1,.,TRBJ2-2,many,CASRLIGGPGELFF,TGTGCCAGCAGACTGATCGGGGGGCCCGGGGAGCTGTTTTTT
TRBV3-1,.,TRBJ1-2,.,CASSQDVTNYGYTF,TGTGCCAGCAGCCAAGATGTCACCAACTATGGCTACACCTTC
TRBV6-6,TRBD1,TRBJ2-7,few,CASRTGTGTYEQYF,TGTGCCAGCAGAACCGGGACAGGGACCTACGAGCAGTACTTC
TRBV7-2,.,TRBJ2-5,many,CASSLRDGRQETQYF,TGTGCCAGCAGCTTACGGGACGGACGACAAGAGACCCAGTACTTC
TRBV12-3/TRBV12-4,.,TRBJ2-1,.,CASRGGSSYNEQFF,TGTGCCAGCAGGGGGGGCAGCTCCTACAATGAGCAGTTCTTC
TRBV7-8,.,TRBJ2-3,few,CASRTGDLLSTDTQYF,TGTGCCAGCAGGACAGGAGACCTCCTTAGCACAGATACGCAGTATTTT
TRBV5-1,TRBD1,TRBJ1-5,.,CASSLTGGNQPQHF,TGCGCCAGCAGCCTAACAGGGGGCAATCAGCCCCAGCATTTT
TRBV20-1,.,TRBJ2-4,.,CSANEDNIQYF,TGCAGTGCCAACGAGGACAACATTCAGTACTTC
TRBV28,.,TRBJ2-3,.,CATLPWGGQHTDTQYF,TGTGCCACTCTCCCTTGGGGAGGCCAACACACAGATACGCAGTATTTT
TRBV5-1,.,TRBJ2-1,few,CASNSGDNEQFF,TGCGCCAGCAACAGCGGTGACAATGAGCAGTTCTTC
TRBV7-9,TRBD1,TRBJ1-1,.,CASSLGGGVRLTEAFF,TGTGCCAGCAGCTTAGGAGGGGGCGTGCGGTTGACTGAAGCTTTCTTT
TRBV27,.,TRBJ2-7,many,CASRRTTYEQYF,TGTGCCAGCAGAAGGACAACCTACGAGCAGTACTTC
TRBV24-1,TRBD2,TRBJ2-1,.,CATSDYGGRGNEQFF,TGTGCCACCAGTGATTATGGCGGGAGGGGCAATGAGCAGTTCTTC